This TCR beta chain was identified in a study of blood T cell repertoires in COVID-19. As for the study in general: Researchers got acute and convalescent COVID-19 samples from the United States, Italy and Spain. In each case, the material was cDNA or gDNA derived from T cells, B-cell-depleted T cells, or PBMCs.

As handled by the study authors: For nucleated cells, counts were estimated from reference gene primer amplification. TCRdb keeps only in-frame clones here, not all; method: immunoSEQ multiplex PCR. V and J calls and clone size are as listed in that table; D and trimming were resolved from the DNA. The table has about 31,000 clones, around 90% seen once. Trimming took 4 bases from V and 7 from J, leaving 11 bases between them. Looked up from germline, CDR1 is SGDLS and CDR2 is YYNGEE. The CDR3 has 13 residues. V usage is TRBV9 and J usage is TRBJ1-4; unclear D gene. The clonotype comes from a woman in her thirties or forties with active or convalescent COVID-19. Sequences were obtained from peripheral blood. CDR3 coding DNA: TGTGCCAGCAGCCCTACAGTTTCTGAAAAACTGTTTTTT. This gives the protein CASSPTVSEKLFF.